What follows are 16 T cell receptor beta chains derived from one specimen sequenced in a study of identical twins. TCRdb fed the 5' RACE reads into MiXCR, producing one record per CDR3 protein. This repertoire shows approximately 300,000 distinct CDR3 sequences, roughly 10% found once; its top ten account for around 7.1%. The same data also contributed to another study, on yellow fever vaccine responses in identical twins.

Sequencing was done on a sample of CD8+ T cells sorted from blood. The receptor source for this set is a woman between 18 and 29 years old in good health.

The V call is TRBV19, the J call TRBJ1-1; maybe TRBD1 (5 bases). V lost 3 bases, J lost 2 bases, and 19 bases lay in between. The CDR3 length is 17 residues. CDR1 and CDR2 (germline): LNHDA, SQIVND (reference sequence). The CDR3: CASSISPIGTGNTEAFF. The CDR3 bases are TGTGCCAGTAGTATTTCGCCTATCGGGACGGGAAACACTGAAGCTTTCTTT.

This clonotype appeared a few times. The chain recombines TRBV30 with TRBJ2-3; 8 bases align to TRBD1. There are 16 residues in the CDR3. Germline CDR1 is GTSNPN and CDR2 is SVGIG (reference sequence). V gave up 1 base and J gave up 1 base; unmatched junction bases: 7. In nucleotides, the CDR3 is TGTGCCTGGAGTGCCCTCGGGACAGGCGGCACAGATACGCAGTATTTT. It translates to CAWSALGTGGTDTQYF.

The CDR3 spells CASSLGISGANVLTF. In DNA, the CDR3 is TGTGCCAGCAGCCTAGGGATCTCTGGGGCCAACGTCCTGACTTTC. The V gene is TRBV28, the J gene TRBJ2-6; D gene unclear. V was clipped by 6 bases and J by 0 bases, with 9 bases between them. CDR1 and CDR2 from the germline V gene are MDHEN and SYDVKM. The CDR3 length is 15 residues.

This clonotype was detected ten times or more. The chain links TRBV12-3 or TRBV12-4 to TRBJ2-1, with D possibly being TRBD1 or TRBD2 (5 bases each). V was pared by 5 bases and J by 5 bases, with 16 bases between. This CDR3 has 15 residues. DNA for the CDR3: TGTGCCAGCAGTAAGAGGGGTAGTGGGGACAATGAGCAGTTCTTC. This encodes CASSKRGSGDNEQFF.

This clonotype was seen ten or more times. CDR3 protein: CASSRPWGVEETQYF. Written as DNA, the CDR3 is TGTGCCAGCAGTCGGCCTTGGGGGGTTGAGGAGACCCAGTACTTC. This chain joins TRBV6-1 and TRBJ2-5, with D perhaps matching TRBD2 (6 bases). The CDR3 runs to 15 residues. V shed 5 bases and J shed 5 bases, with 18 bases lying between them. Per the germline V gene, CDR1 is MNHNS and CDR2 is SASEGT.

This clonotype has more than one count but fewer than ten. This chain joins TRBV6-1 and TRBJ2-4; TRBD2 matches at 7 bases. Unmatched junction bases numbered 10, after V lost 6 bases and J lost 2 bases. The germline gives CDR1 MNHNS, CDR2 SASEGT. This CDR3 is 16 amino acids long. The CDR3 bases are TGTGCCAGCAGGGGAGGGATTTCGCCGCCCAAAAACATTCAGTACTTC. This gives the protein CASRGGISPPKNIQYF.

This clonotype showed up many times. The CDR3 DNA is TGTGCCAGCAGCTCCATCGGCGATACGCAGTATTTT. Amino acid sequence: CASSSIGDTQYF. The chain has TRBV11-2 and TRBJ2-3; no firm D call. CDR1 is SGHAT and CDR2 is FQNNGV in the germline V gene. Trimming took off 4 bases at V and 6 bases at J, with 8 bases between the two ends. The CDR3 length is 12 residues. The variable domain in full, completed from reference TRBV11-2 and TRBJ2-3, reads EAGVAQSPRYKIIEKRQSVAFWCNPISGHATLYWYQQILGQGPKLLIQFQNNGVVDDSQLPKDRFSAERLKGVDSTLKIQPAKLEDSAVYLCASSSIGDTQYFGPGTRLTVL.

This clonotype appeared many times. The V and J genes are TRBV5-6 and TRBJ2-7; no firm D call. The length of the CDR3 is 11 residues. Trimming took off 1 base at V and 7 bases at J, with 6 bases between the two ends. CDR1 is SGHDT, CDR2 YYEEEE, per germline. Here the CDR3 reads CASSLIQEQYF. CDR3 nucleotide sequence: TGTGCCAGCAGCTTGATTCAGGAGCAGTACTTC.

In its sample, this clonotype was seen a few times. The gene calls are TRBV7-2 and TRBJ2-7, with 9 nucleotides matching TRBD1. In germline, CDR1 is SGHTA, CDR2 FQGNSA. Trimming at V came to 3 bases and at J to 1 base, leaving 7 bases not matched to a gene. The CDR3 loop spans 16 amino acids. The CDR3 sequence is CASSLLGDRDSYEQYF. The DNA for the CDR3 is TGTGCCAGCAGCTTGTTGGGGGACAGGGATTCCTACGAGCAGTACTTC.

This clonotype was seen repeatedly, ten times or more. This rearrangement joins TRBV12-3 or TRBV12-4 to TRBJ2-1, with 12 bases that match TRBD2. With V trimmed by 4 bases and J by 15 bases, 10 bases remained unmatched. The CDR3 is made up of 14 amino acids. The CDR3: CASSSALAGGVRFF. CDR3 in DNA: TGTGCCAGCAGTTCGGCCCTAGCGGGAGGGGTTCGGTTCTTC.

In its sample, this clonotype was seen a few times. The rearrangement joins TRBV7-9 to TRBJ2-3; no reliable D call. The CDR3 length is 14 residues. The germline CDR1 and CDR2 sequences are SEHNR and FQNEAQ (reference sequence). The V end lost 3 bases, the J end lost 2 bases, and 9 bases lay between the germline ends. CDR3 nucleotides: TGTGCCAGCAGCTTGGGCGAGGTCACAGATACGCAGTATTTT. Translated, it gives CASSLGEVTDTQYF.

This clonotype has at least ten counts. The chain has TRBV4-2 and TRBJ2-7; 8 bases are shared with TRBD1. The germline CDR1 and CDR2 sequences are LGHNA and YNFKEQ. Losses at the gene ends were 5 bases for V and 2 bases for J; bases not matched to a gene: 5. The CDR3 has 14 amino acids. DNA for the CDR3: TGTGCCAGCAGCGCACAGGGGGTGGCCTACGAGCAGTACTTC. This encodes CASSAQGVAYEQYF.

This clonotype was found many times. The chain is built from TRBV6-5 and TRBJ2-2; D call uncertain. The CDR3 contains 16 residues. Germline CDR1 is MNHEY and CDR2 is SVGAGI. V lost 0 bases and J 1 base, leaving 9 bases between the germline ends. The CDR3 sequence: CASSYSLEVNTGELFF. CDR3 nucleotide sequence: TGTGCCAGCAGTTACTCTCTCGAAGTGAACACCGGGGAGCTGTTTTTT.

This chain links TRBV24-1 with TRBJ2-7; D might be TRBD1 (6 bases). Germline V lookup: CDR1 KGHDR, CDR2 SFDVKD. V was pared by 7 bases and J by 2 bases, with 14 bases between. The CDR3 is 14 residues long. The CDR3: CATSGRDKPYEQYF. The CDR3, as DNA: TGTGCCACCAGCGGCCGGGACAAGCCCTACGAGCAGTACTTC.

This clonotype has a handful of counts. CDR3 loop: CAWDSGGSYNEQFF. The CDR3 DNA follows: TGTGCCTGGGACAGCGGGGGATCCTACAATGAGCAGTTCTTC. The rearrangement uses TRBV30 and TRBJ2-1; 8 bases fit TRBD2. Germline trimming cut 5 bases from V and 1 base from J; bases unmatched to any gene: 4. The germline V gene has CDR1 GTSNPN and CDR2 SVGIG (reference sequence). This CDR3 has 14 residues.

The chain links TRBV7-9 to TRBJ2-7; 14 bases map to TRBD2. J lost 5 bases, V lost 1 base, and 7 bases had no gene match. The CDR3 extends over 17 amino acids. Germline CDR1 is SEHNR and CDR2 is FQNEAQ (reference sequence). In nucleotides, the CDR3 is TGTGCCAGCAGCTTAGTGGGACTAGCGGGGGAGGTCGACGAGCAGTACTTC. Translated: CASSLVGLAGEVDEQYF.